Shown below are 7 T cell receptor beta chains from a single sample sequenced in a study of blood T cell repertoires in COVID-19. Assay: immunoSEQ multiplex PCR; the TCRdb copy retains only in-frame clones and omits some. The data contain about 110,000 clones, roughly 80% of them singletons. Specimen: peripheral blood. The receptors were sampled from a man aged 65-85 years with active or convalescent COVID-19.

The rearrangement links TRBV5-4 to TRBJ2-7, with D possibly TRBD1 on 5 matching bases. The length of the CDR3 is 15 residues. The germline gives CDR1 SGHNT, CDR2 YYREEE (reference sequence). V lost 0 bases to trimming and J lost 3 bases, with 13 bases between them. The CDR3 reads CASSLGGRVHYEQYF. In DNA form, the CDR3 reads TGTGCCAGCAGCTTGGGGGGCAGGGTCCACTACGAGCAGTACTTC.

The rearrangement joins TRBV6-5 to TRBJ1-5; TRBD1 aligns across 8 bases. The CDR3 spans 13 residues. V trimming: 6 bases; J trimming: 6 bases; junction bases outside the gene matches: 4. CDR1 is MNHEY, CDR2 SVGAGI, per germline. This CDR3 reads CASRTGASQPQHF. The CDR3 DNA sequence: TGTGCCAGCAGGACAGGGGCAAGTCAGCCCCAGCATTTT.

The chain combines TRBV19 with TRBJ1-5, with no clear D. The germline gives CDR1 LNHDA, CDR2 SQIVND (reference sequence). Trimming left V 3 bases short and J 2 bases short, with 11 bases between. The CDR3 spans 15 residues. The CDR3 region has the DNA TGTGCCAGTAGTATCAAAGGAGCGCGCAATCAGCCCCAGCATTTT. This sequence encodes CASSIKGARNQPQHF.

The CDR3 DNA is TGTGCCAGCAGCTCCAGACGGGACACTGAAGCTTTCTTT. Its translation is CASSSRRDTEAFF. The rearrangement joins TRBV7-3 to TRBJ1-1; D not resolved. With 4 bases removed from V and 3 bases from J, the gap between germline ends came to 9 bases. The CDR3 length is 13 residues. The germline V gene has CDR1 SGHTA and CDR2 FQGTGA.

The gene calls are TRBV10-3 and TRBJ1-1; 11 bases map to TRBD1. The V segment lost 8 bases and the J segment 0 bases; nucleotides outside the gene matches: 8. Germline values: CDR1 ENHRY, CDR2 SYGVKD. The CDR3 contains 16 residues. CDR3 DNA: TGTGCCATCGGAAGAGGGACAGGGGGGATGAACACTGAAGCTTTCTTT. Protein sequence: CAIGRGTGGMNTEAFF.

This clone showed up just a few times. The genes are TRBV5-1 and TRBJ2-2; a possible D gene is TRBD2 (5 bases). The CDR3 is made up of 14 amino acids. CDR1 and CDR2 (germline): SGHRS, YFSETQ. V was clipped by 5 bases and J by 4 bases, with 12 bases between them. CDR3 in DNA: TGCGCCAGCAGACCCCGAGGGAGCACCGGGGAGCTGTTTTTT. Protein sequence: CASRPRGSTGELFF.

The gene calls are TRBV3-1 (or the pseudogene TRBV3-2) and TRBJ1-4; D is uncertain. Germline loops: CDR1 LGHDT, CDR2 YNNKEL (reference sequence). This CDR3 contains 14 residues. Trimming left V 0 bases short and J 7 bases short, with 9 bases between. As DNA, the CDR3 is TGTGCCAGCAGCCAAGATCGGAGGAGTGAAAAACTGTTTTTT. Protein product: CASSQDRRSEKLFF.